In this sample, the clone carrying this TCR beta chain turned up a few times. The data are from a study of blood T cells in healthy people across ages. V lost 0 bases to trimming and J lost 4 bases, with 7 bases between them. This CDR3 is built from 14 residues. Germline V gives CDR1 MGHRA, CDR2 YSYEKL. Sample-barcoded 5' priming and a J-beta primer mix drove a second PCR of 7 to 11 cycles. TCRdb re-called the 5' RACE reads through MiXCR, storing one row per CDR3 protein. The sample records some 930,000 distinct CDR3 sequences, almost 30% being singletons. Another study also made use of these data, one on T cells of mothers and their children. In that study: cDNA was made from all extracted RNA, roughly 1.4 ug per 15 ul.

This receptor was taken from a woman in her forties in good health. Sequencing input: blood. The genes are TRBV4-1 and TRBJ1-5; no clear D gene. CDR3 loop: CASSQDHGNQPQHF. The CDR3 coding sequence is TGCGCCAGCAGCCAAGATCACGGGAATCAGCCCCAGCATTTT.